This record concerns one T cell receptor (beta chain) sequence. Its specificity is not known. This record belongs to a study of cytomegalovirus exposure and HLA in healthy donors. General study results and limits: Using the classifier, cytomegalovirus status was reportedly diagnosed with high specificity and sensitivity. TCR beta V segments were, for the most part, productive about 90% or about 30% of the time in an earlier analysis. Among donors in an Asian-associated ancestry cluster, a later analysis reportedly found fewer N-insertions than the approximately 670-donor mean.

Germline CDR1 is SGHNT and CDR2 is YYREEE (reference sequence). The germline V and J ends were trimmed by 0 bases and 1 base, with 16 bases remaining between them. CDR3 size: 18 residues. It was with 60 Vbeta and 13 Jbeta primers that the PCR ran. Using immunoSEQ multiplex PCR, the repertoire was profiled, and TCRdb retains in-frame clones only, with some absent. The table lists roughly 110,000 clones, roughly 70% of them singletons. Specimen: PBMCs. The rearrangement uses TRBV5-4 and TRBJ1-4; possible D gene TRBD1, 5 bases. This sequence was found in a woman in her thirties or forties in good health and CMV-seropositive. The CDR3 bases are TGTGCCAGCAGCTTGGGGGGCCTCTCGGGGGAAACTAATGAAAAACTGTTTTTT. Encoded protein: CASSLGGLSGETNEKLFF. Full variable domain (outside the CDR3, taken from reference TRBV5-4 and TRBJ1-4): ETGVTQSPTHLIKTRGQQVTLRCSSQSGHNTVSWYQQALGQGPQFIFQYYREEENGRGNFPPRFSGLQFPNYSSELNVNALELDDSALYLCASSLGGLSGETNEKLFFGSGTQLSVL.